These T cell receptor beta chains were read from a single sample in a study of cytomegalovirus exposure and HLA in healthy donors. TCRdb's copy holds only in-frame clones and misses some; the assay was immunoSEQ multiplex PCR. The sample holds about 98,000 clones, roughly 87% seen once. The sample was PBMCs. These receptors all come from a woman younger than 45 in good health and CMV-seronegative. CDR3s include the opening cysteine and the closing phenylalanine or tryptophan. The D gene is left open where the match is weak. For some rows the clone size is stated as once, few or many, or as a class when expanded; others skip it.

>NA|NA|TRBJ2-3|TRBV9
CASSVMVGGATDTQYF
TGTGCCAGCAGCGTCATGGTTGGGGGGGCAACAGATACGCAGTATTTT
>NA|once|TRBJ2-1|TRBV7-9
CASSRGPVTYNEQFF
TGTGCCAGCAGCCGTGGGCCGGTAACATACAATGAGCAGTTCTTC
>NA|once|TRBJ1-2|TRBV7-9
CASSAWENYGYTF
TGTGCCAGCAGCGCGTGGGAGAACTATGGCTACACCTTC
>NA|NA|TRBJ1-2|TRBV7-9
CASSDRLTNYGYTF
TGTGCCAGCAGCGACAGGCTTACTAACTATGGCTACACCTTC
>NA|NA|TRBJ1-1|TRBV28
CASSFRSTEAFF
TGTGCCAGCAGTTTTAGGAGCACTGAAGCTTTCTTT
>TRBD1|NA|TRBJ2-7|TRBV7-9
CASSPYRTGGHEQYF
TGTGCCAGCAGCCCCTACAGGACAGGGGGGCACGAGCAGTACTTC
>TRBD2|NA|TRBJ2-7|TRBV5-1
CASSLIWGGSVNEQYF
TGCGCCAGCAGCTTGATCTGGGGCGGGAGTGTTAACGAGCAGTACTTC
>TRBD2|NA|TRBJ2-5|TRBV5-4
CASSRPTSGGAGETQYF
TGTGCCAGCAGCCGCCCGACTAGCGGGGGGGCGGGGGAGACCCAGTACTTC
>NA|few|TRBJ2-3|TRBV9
CASSAGTRGSTDTQYF
TGTGCCAGCAGCGCCGGGACACGAGGGTCCACAGATACGCAGTATTTT
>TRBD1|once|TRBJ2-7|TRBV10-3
CAISETGGDEQYF
TGTGCCATCAGTGAGACAGGGGGCGACGAGCAGTACTTC
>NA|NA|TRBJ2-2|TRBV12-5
CASGLVSGSGELFF
TGTGCTAGTGGTTTGGTATCGGGGTCCGGGGAGCTGTTTTTT
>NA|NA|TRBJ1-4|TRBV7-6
CASSAIRAQGGGKLFF
TGTGCCAGCAGCGCAATTCGGGCACAGGGCGGGGGGAAACTGTTTTTT
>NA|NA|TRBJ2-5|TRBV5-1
CASRGIETQYF
TGCGCCAGCCGCGGAATAGAGACCCAGTACTTC
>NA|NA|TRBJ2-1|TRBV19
CASSVKLRAGHLSNEQFF
TGTGCCAGTAGCGTAAAACTCCGGGCAGGGCATCTGAGCAATGAGCAGTTCTTC
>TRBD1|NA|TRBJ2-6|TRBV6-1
CASSVTGVDGANVLTF
TGTGCCAGCAGTGTGACAGGGGTCGATGGGGCCAACGTCCTGACTTTC
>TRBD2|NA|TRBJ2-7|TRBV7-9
CASSITSGSLSYEQYF
TGTGCCAGCAGCATTACTAGCGGGAGTCTGTCCTACGAGCAGTACTTC
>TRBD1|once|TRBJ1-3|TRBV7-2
CASSLGQGPGNTIYF
TGTGCCAGCAGCTTGGGACAGGGGCCTGGAAACACCATATATTTT
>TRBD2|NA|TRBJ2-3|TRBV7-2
CASSLKILAGTQYF
TGTGCCAGCAGCTTGAAAATTCTAGCGGGTACGCAGTATTTT
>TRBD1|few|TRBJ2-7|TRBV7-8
CASSLDRGYEQYF
TGTGCCAGCAGCCTGGACAGGGGCTACGAGCAGTACTTC
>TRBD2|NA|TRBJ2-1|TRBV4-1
CASSQITGLAYNEQFF
TGCGCCAGCAGCCAGATAACGGGACTAGCTTACAATGAGCAGTTCTTC
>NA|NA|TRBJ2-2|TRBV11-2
CASRPTGSNTGELFF
TGTGCCAGCAGGCCAACAGGGTCCAACACCGGGGAGCTGTTTTTT
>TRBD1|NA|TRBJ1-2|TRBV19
CARATRVDRNYGYTF
TGTGCCAGGGCAACTAGGGTGGACAGGAACTATGGCTACACCTTC
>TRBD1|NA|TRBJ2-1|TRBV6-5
CASSYSGQWSYNEQFF
TGTGCCAGCAGTTACTCGGGACAGTGGTCCTACAATGAGCAGTTCTTC
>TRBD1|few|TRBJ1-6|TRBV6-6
CASSLQGVPLHF
TGTGCCAGCAGTTTACAGGGGGTCCCCCTCCACTTT
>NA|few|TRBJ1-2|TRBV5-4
CASSGGTRGDGYTF
TGTGCCAGCAGCGGTGGGACAAGGGGAGATGGCTACACCTTC
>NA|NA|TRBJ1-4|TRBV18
CASSHLKGEEGEKLFF
TGTGCCAGCTCTCACTTGAAGGGTGAGGAGGGTGAAAAACTGTTTTTT
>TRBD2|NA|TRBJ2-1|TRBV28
CASSQSGRGSNEQFF
TGTGCCAGCAGCCAAAGCGGGAGGGGTTCAAATGAGCAGTTCTTC
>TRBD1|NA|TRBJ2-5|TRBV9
CASSVGTGAETQYF
TGTGCCAGCAGCGTAGGGACAGGGGCAGAGACCCAGTACTTC
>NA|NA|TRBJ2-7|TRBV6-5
CASSHDRSYEQYF
TGTGCCAGCAGTCACGACAGATCCTACGAGCAGTACTTC
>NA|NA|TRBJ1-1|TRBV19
CASSRLKQAFF
TGTGCCAGTAGTAGACTGAAACAAGCTTTCTTT
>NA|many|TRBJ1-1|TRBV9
CASSQRSVNTEAFF
TGTGCCAGCAGCCAGCGCAGCGTGAACACTGAAGCTTTCTTT
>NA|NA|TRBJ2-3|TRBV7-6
CASSSRLAGGDSTDTQYF
TGTGCCAGCAGCTCCCGGCTGGCAGGCGGGGATAGCACAGATACGCAGTATTTT
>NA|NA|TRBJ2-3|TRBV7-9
CASRPTSTDTQYF
TGTGCCAGCAGGCCTACTAGCACAGATACGCAGTATTTT
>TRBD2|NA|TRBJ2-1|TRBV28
CASSNRLAGVENEQFF
TGTGCCAGCAGTAACCGACTAGCGGGAGTTGAAAATGAGCAGTTCTTC
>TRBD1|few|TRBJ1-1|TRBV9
CASSVGAGGNTEAFF
TGTGCCAGCAGCGTAGGAGCAGGGGGTAACACTGAAGCTTTCTTT
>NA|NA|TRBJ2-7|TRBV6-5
CASSYGPPNSYEQYF
TGTGCCAGCAGTTACGGGCCTCCAAATTCCTACGAGCAGTACTTC
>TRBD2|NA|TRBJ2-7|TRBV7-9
CASSPWTSVLAGDEQYF
TGTGCCAGCAGCCCCTGGACTAGCGTCTTAGCTGGGGACGAGCAGTACTTC
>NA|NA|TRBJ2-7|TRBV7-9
CASTLEGRLWGGYEQYF
TGTGCCAGCACCCTAGAGGGGAGGCTATGGGGCGGGTACGAGCAGTACTTC
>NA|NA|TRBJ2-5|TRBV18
CASSPAGIVGLETQYF
TGTGCCAGCTCACCAGCAGGGATCGTGGGGTTGGAGACCCAGTACTTC
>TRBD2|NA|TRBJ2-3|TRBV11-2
CASSLKRGGNTDTQYF
TGTGCCAGCAGCTTAAAGCGGGGGGGAAACACAGATACGCAGTATTTT
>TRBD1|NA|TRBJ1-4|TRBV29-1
CSVADRDEKLFF
TGCAGCGTCGCCGACAGGGATGAAAAACTGTTTTTT
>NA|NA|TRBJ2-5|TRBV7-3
CASSLRWGPGETQYF
TGTGCCAGCAGCCTCCGCTGGGGGCCGGGGGAGACCCAGTACTTC
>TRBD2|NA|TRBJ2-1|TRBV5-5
CASSSGLAGGNFREQFF
TGTGCCAGCAGCTCTGGACTAGCGGGGGGCAACTTCCGAGAGCAGTTCTTC
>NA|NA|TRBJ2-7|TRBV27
CASSSSGTPHGEQYF
TGTGCCAGCAGTTCTTCCGGGACACCCCACGGGGAGCAGTACTTC
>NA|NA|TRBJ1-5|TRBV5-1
CASSLDGGLVQPQHF
TGCGCCAGCAGCTTGGATGGGGGCTTAGTCCAGCCCCAGCATTTT
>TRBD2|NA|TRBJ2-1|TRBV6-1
CASSTAGGLYEQFF
TGTGCCAGCAGTACAGCGGGAGGTTTGTATGAGCAGTTCTTC
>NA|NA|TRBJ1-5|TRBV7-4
CASSCRLLADMPYGSNQPQHF
TGTGCCAGCAGCTGTAGGTTATTGGCGGACATGCCTTACGGTAGCAATCAGCCCCAGCATTTT
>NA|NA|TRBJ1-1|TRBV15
CATSREHRQNTEAFF
TGTGCCACCAGCAGAGAACATCGCCAGAACACTGAAGCTTTCTTT
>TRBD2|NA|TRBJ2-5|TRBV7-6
CASSALAGDETQYF
TGTGCCAGCAGCGCACTAGCGGGAGATGAGACCCAGTACTTC
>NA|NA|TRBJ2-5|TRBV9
CASSVGGGGGSFQETQYF
TGTGCCAGCAGCGTAGGAGGTGGAGGCGGCAGCTTCCAAGAGACCCAGTACTTC
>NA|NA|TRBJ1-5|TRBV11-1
CASSFLYRDGNQPQHF
TGTGCCAGCAGCTTTCTTTACAGGGATGGCAATCAGCCCCAGCATTTT
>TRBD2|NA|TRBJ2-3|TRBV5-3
CARSLADQRGRTDTQYF
TGTGCCAGAAGCTTGGCGGACCAGCGGGGGCGGACAGATACGCAGTATTTT
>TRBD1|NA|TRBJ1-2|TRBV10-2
CASTKSRTGSQSGNYGYTF
TGCGCCAGCACCAAATCCCGGACAGGCAGTCAAAGTGGGAACTATGGCTACACCTTC
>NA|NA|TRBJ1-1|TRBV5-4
CASSHQTTGMAEAFF
TGTGCCAGCAGCCACCAGACGACAGGTATGGCTGAAGCTTTCTTT
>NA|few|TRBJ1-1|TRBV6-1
CASLAGDAFF
TGTGCCAGCTTAGCAGGGGACGCTTTCTTT